Below, 17 T cell receptor beta chains from the same sample are listed, as sequenced in a study of cytomegalovirus exposure and HLA in healthy donors. A multiplex PCR was run with 60 Vbeta primers and 13 Jbeta primers. Clones were sequenced by immunoSEQ multiplex PCR, and TCRdb holds only the in-frame ones, with some missing. Here the sample spans over 130,000 clones, more than 75% being singletons. Sequencing was performed on PBMCs. Source of these receptors: a man in his forties in good health and CMV-seronegative.

The rearrangement joins TRBV5-6 to TRBJ1-2, with 7 bases lining up with TRBD1. V shed 3 bases and J 5 bases; nucleotides not matched to a gene: 7. There are 14 residues in the CDR3. Germline V gene sequence: CDR1 SGHDT, CDR2 YYEEEE. The CDR3 DNA follows: TGTGCCAGCAGCTCCGGGACAGCTGCTTATGGCTACACCTTC. Its protein is CASSSGTAAYGYTF. Full variable domain (rest looked up from reference TRBV5-6 and TRBJ1-2): DAGVTQSPTHLIKTRGQQVTLRCSPKSGHDTVSWYQQALGQGPQFIFQYYEEEERQRGNFPDRFSGHQFPNYSSELNVNALLLGDSALYLCASSSGTAAYGYTFGSGTRLTVV.

V is TRBV19 and J is TRBJ2-7; D might be TRBD2 (7 bases). Germline V gene lookup returns CDR1 LNHDA and CDR2 SQIVND (reference sequence). Trimming stripped 5 bases from V and 0 bases from J, with 26 bases between. CDR3 length: 19 residues. The CDR3 here is CASSHGGHGTTGLSYEQYF. CDR3 nucleotides: TGTGCCAGTAGTCACGGGGGGCACGGAACCACGGGCCTCTCCTACGAGCAGTACTTC.

The chain recombines TRBV18 with TRBJ2-1; D unclear. The V end lost 0 bases, the J end lost 3 bases, and 12 bases lay between the germline ends. The CDR3 spans 16 residues. Per the germline V gene, CDR1 is KGHSH and CDR2 is LQKENI. The CDR3 DNA reads as TGTGCCAGCTCACCACCGGGCAGGTCTCGCTACAATGAGCAGTTCTTC. Its translation is CASSPPGRSRYNEQFF.

The chain carries TRBV4-3 and TRBJ2-2; possible D gene TRBD1, 5 bases. The CDR3 totals 20 residues. Trimming left V 0 bases short and J 0 bases short, with 20 bases between. CDR1 and CDR2 from the germline V gene are LGHNA and YSLEER. CDR3 in amino acids: CASSQDPAIGRVANTGELFF. The DNA for the CDR3 is TGCGCCAGCAGCCAAGATCCTGCTATCGGCAGGGTCGCGAACACCGGGGAGCTGTTTTTT.

The chain uses TRBV9 and TRBJ2-7, with a possible D match to TRBD2 (6 bases). The V gene lost 0 bases and the J gene lost 6 bases, with 13 bases spanning the gap. The CDR3 consists of 14 residues. Germline V gene data show CDR1 as SGDLS and CDR2 as YYNGEE. The CDR3 sequence: CASSVVGGSREQYF. DNA of the CDR3: TGTGCCAGCAGCGTAGTCGGAGGGTCCCGCGAGCAGTACTTC.

The CDR3 DNA reads as TGTGCCAGCAGCTCCTCCGGACTCTACTATGGCTACACCTTC. It specifies CASSSSGLYYGYTF. The gene calls are TRBV6-6 and TRBJ1-2; D uncertain. Trimming took 6 bases from V and 3 from J, leaving 14 bases between them. The CDR3 runs to 14 residues. Germline lookup yields CDR1 MNHNY and CDR2 SVGAGI (reference sequence).

The chain has TRBV5-6 and TRBJ2-3, with 7 bases fitting TRBD2. This CDR3 is built from 14 residues. Germline V lookup: CDR1 SGHDT, CDR2 YYEEEE. Trimming removed 1 base from V and 3 bases from J; junction bases left unmatched: 2. CDR3 sequence: CASSLMRETDTQYF. The CDR3 DNA reads as TGTGCCAGCAGCTTGATGCGGGAGACAGATACGCAGTATTTT.

The chain links TRBV27 to TRBJ1-5; maybe TRBD1 (5 bases). Germline lookup yields CDR1 MNHEY and CDR2 SMNVEV (reference sequence). V shed 0 bases and J shed 7 bases, with 10 bases lying between them. The length of the CDR3 is 14 residues. In DNA, the CDR3 is TGTGCCAGCAGTTTATCCTCAGGGAGGCAGCCCCAGCATTTT. Its translation: CASSLSSGRQPQHF.

This sequence joins TRBV19 and TRBJ2-1; D is uncertain. V dropped 2 bases and J dropped 5 bases, with 7 bases sitting between them. Germline loops: CDR1 LNHDA, CDR2 SQIVND (reference sequence). This CDR3 has 13 residues. The CDR3 region is CASSISLNNEQFF. The CDR3 DNA reads as TGTGCCAGTAGTATATCACTAAACAATGAGCAGTTCTTC.

The chain carries TRBV28 and TRBJ2-7, with D possibly matching TRBD2 (5 bases). Between the trimmed V and J ends, which lost 9 bases and 7 bases, there was a span of 13 bases. The CDR3 consists of 11 residues. Looked up from germline, CDR1 is MDHEN and CDR2 is SYDVKM. The CDR3 DNA sequence: TGTGCCAGTTCGGTGGGCGGGGAGCAGTACTTC. This codes for CASSVGGEQYF.

The chain has TRBV5-4 and TRBJ2-7, with D tentatively TRBD1 (6 bases). Deletions cut 0 bases from V and 4 bases from J, with 8 bases between. Germline assignment: CDR1 SGHNT and CDR2 YYREEE (reference sequence). There are 13 residues in the CDR3. In nucleotides, the CDR3 is TGTGCCAGCAGCTTGGGACAGGTTTACGAGCAGTACTTC. This encodes CASSLGQVYEQYF.

This clone was seen more than once but under ten times. V gene TRBV2 combines with J gene TRBJ2-1, with 7 bases that match TRBD2. V gave up 6 bases and J gave up 3 bases; unmatched junction bases: 5. CDR1 is SNHLY, CDR2 FYNNEI, per germline. The CDR3 is 14 amino acids. The CDR3 spells CASRPGLYYNEQFF. CDR3 bases: TGTGCCAGCAGGCCGGGACTATACTACAATGAGCAGTTCTTC.

This clone was observed a handful of times. The chain employs TRBV7-9 and TRBJ1-3; the match to TRBD1 covers 7 bases. This CDR3 region has 18 residues. J lost 0 bases, V lost 4 bases, and 12 bases had no gene match. CDR1 and CDR2 from the germline V gene are SEHNR and FQNEAQ (reference sequence). CDR3 sequence (DNA): TGTGCCAGCAGCTCCCAGAAGACAGGGAGTAGCTCTGGAAACACCATATATTTT. It encodes CASSSQKTGSSSGNTIYF.

The chain uses TRBV4-3 and TRBJ2-7, with 8 positions matching TRBD2. Per the germline V gene, CDR1 is LGHNA and CDR2 is YSLEER. CDR3 length: 16 amino acids. V lost 0 bases to trimming and J lost 3 bases; unmatched junction nucleotides: 7. The CDR3 region has the DNA TGCGCCAGCAGCCAAGATCGGAGCGGGGGCGGCTACGAGCAGTACTTC. Its translation is CASSQDRSGGGYEQYF.

The genes are TRBV2 and TRBJ2-3; TRBD2 matches 7 bases. CDR3 size: 14 residues. V shed 6 bases, J shed 2 bases, and the junction held 5 bases outside the gene matches. The germline V gene encodes CDR1 SNHLY and CDR2 FYNNEI. This CDR3 reads CASSPGLLTDTQYF. Written as DNA, the CDR3 is TGTGCCAGCAGCCCGGGACTACTCACAGATACGCAGTATTTT.

The chain couples TRBV27 to TRBJ2-5; D is uncertain. V was cut by 4 bases and J by 5 bases, with 8 bases left in between. The V gene's germline CDR1 is MNHEY and CDR2 SMNVEV (reference sequence). The CDR3 sequence is 12 residues long. The DNA for the CDR3 is TGTGCCAGCAGTTCCTCCCCCGAGACCCAGTACTTC. It translates to CASSSSPETQYF.

The chain uses TRBV9 and TRBJ2-3, with 10 bases fitting TRBD2. The CDR3 spans 16 residues. The V and J ends lost 4 bases and 4 bases, in that order; junction bases with no gene match: 9. Germline V gene sequence: CDR1 SGDLS, CDR2 YYNGEE. The CDR3 sequence: CASSPSPSGRADTQYF. The CDR3 DNA follows: TGTGCCAGCAGCCCAAGCCCAAGCGGGAGGGCAGATACGCAGTATTTT.